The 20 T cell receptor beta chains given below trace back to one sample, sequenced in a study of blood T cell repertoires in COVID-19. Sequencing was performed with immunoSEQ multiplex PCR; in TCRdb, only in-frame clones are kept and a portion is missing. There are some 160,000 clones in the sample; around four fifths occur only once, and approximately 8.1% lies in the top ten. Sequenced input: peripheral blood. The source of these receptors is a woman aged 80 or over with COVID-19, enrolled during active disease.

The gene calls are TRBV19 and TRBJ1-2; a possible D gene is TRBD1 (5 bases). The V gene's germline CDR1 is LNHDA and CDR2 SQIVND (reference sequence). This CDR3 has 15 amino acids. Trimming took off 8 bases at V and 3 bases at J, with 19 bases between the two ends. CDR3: CASARGEGGYYGYTF. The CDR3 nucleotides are TGTGCCAGTGCCCGGGGGGAAGGTGGGTACTATGGCTACACCTTC.

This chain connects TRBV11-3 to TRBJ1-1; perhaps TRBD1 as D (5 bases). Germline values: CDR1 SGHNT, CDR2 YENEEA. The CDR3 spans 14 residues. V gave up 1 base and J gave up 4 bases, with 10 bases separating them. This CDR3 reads CASSLGGVGTEAFF. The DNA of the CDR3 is TGTGCCAGCAGCTTAGGGGGGGTCGGCACTGAAGCTTTCTTT.

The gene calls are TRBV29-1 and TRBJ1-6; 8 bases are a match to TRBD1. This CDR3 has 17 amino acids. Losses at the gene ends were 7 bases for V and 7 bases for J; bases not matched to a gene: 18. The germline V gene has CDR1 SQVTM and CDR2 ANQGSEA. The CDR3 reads CSAGGPQGEIPNSPLHF. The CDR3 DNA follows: TGCAGCGCGGGCGGCCCACAGGGGGAGATTCCCAATTCACCCCTCCACTTT.

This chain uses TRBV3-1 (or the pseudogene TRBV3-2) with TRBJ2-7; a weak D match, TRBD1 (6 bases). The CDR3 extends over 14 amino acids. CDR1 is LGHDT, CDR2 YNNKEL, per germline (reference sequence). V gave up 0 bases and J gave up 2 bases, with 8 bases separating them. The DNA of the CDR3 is TGTGCCAGCAGCCAAGAAGGGGGAACCTACGAGCAGTACTTC. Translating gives CASSQEGGTYEQYF.

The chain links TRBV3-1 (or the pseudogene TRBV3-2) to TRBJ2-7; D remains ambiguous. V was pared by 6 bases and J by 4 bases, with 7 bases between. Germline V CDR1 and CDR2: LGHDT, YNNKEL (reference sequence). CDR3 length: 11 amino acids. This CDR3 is CASSHEYEQYF. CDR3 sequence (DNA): TGTGCCAGCAGTCACGAGTACGAGCAGTACTTC.

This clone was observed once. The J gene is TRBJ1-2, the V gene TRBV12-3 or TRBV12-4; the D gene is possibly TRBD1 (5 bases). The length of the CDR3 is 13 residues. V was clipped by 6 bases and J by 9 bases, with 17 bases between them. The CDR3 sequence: CASRQGGGMRYTF. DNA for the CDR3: TGTGCCAGCAGACAAGGCGGGGGGATGCGCTACACCTTC.

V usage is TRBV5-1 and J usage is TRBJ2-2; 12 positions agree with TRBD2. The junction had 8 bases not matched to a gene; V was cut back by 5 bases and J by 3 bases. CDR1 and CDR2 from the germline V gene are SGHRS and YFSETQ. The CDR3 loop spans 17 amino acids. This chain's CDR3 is CASRPTSGRPHTGELFF. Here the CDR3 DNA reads TGCGCCAGCAGACCGACTAGCGGGAGACCACACACCGGGGAGCTGTTTTTT.

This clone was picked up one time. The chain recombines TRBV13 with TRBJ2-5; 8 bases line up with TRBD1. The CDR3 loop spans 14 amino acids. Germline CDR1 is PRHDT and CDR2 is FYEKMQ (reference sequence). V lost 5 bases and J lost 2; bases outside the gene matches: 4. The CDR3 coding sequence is TGTGCCAGCAGCCCGGGACAGGCACAAGAGACCCAGTACTTC. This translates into CASSPGQAQETQYF.

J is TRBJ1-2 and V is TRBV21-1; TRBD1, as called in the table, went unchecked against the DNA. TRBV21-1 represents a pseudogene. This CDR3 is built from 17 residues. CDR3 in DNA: TGTGCCAGCAGCAAAGCAATAAGAGGACAGGGTGAGGATGGCTACACCTTC. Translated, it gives CASSKAIRGQGEDGYTF.

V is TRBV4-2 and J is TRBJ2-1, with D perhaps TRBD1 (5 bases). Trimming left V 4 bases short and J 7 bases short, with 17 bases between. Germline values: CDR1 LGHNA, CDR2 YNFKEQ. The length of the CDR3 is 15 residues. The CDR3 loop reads CASSPTGNYRNEQFF. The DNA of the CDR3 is TGTGCCAGCAGCCCCACAGGTAACTACAGGAATGAGCAGTTCTTC.

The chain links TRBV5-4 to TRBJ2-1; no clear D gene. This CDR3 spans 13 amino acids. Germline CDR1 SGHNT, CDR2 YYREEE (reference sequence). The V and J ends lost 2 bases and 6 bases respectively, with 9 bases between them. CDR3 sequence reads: CASSLVAVNEQFF. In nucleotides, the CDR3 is TGTGCCAGCAGCTTAGTTGCGGTCAATGAGCAGTTCTTC.

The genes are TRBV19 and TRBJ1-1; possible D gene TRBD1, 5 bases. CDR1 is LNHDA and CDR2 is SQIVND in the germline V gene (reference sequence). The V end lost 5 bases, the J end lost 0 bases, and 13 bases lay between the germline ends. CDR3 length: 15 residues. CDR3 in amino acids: CASSDPGTLNTEAFF. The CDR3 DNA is TGTGCCAGTAGTGATCCAGGGACTTTGAACACTGAAGCTTTCTTT.

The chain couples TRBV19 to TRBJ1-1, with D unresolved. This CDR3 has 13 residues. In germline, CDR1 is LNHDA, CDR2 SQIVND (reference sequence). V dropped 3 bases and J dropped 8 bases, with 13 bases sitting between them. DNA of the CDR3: TGTGCCAGTAGTATGTATGGGCAGCTCGAAGCTTTCTTT. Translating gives CASSMYGQLEAFF.

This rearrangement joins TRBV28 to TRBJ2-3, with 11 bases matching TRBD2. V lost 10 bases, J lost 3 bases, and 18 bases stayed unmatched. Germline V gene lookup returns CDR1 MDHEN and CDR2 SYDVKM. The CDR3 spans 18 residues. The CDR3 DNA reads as TGTGCCAAAGGGACAGTTGGGACTAGCGGAGAGGGGACAGATACGCAGTATTTT. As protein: CAKGTVGTSGEGTDTQYF.

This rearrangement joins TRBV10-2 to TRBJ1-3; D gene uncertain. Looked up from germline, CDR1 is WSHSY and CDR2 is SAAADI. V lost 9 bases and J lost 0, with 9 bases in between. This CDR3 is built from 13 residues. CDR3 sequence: CASSSNSGNTIYF. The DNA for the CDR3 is TGCGCCAGTTCCAGTAACTCTGGAAACACCATATATTTT.

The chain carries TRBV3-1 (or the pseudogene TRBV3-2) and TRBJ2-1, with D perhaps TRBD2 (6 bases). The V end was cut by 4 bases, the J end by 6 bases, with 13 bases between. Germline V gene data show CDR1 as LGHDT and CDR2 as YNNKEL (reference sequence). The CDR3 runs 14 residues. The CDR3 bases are TGTGCCAGCAGCCTCGGACTAACAAGCAATGAGCAGTTCTTC. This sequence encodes CASSLGLTSNEQFF.

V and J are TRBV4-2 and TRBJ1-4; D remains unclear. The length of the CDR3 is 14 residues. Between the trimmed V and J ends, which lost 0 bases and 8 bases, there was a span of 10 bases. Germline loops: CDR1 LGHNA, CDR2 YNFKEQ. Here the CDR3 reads CASSQERAGEKLFF. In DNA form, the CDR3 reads TGTGCCAGCAGCCAAGAGAGGGCGGGGGAAAAACTGTTTTTT.

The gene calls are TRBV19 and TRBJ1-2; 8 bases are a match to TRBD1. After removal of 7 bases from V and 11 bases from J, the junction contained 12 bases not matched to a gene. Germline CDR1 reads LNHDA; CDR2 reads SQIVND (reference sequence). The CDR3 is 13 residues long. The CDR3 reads CASTPPDREGYTF. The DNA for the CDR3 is TGTGCCAGTACCCCCCCGGACAGGGAAGGGTACACCTTC.

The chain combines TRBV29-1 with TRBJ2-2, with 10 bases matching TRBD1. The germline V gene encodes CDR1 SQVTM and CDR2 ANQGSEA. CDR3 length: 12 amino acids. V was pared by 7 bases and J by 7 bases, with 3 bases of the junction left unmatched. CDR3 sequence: CSAGQGHGELFF. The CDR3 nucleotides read TGCAGCGCGGGACAGGGGCACGGGGAGCTGTTTTTT.

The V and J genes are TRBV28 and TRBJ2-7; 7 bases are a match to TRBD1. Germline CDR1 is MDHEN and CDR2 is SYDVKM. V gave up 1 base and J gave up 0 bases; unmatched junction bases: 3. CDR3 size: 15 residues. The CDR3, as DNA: TGTGCCAGCAGTTTATCGGGACAGCGCTCCTACGAGCAGTACTTC. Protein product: CASSLSGQRSYEQYF.